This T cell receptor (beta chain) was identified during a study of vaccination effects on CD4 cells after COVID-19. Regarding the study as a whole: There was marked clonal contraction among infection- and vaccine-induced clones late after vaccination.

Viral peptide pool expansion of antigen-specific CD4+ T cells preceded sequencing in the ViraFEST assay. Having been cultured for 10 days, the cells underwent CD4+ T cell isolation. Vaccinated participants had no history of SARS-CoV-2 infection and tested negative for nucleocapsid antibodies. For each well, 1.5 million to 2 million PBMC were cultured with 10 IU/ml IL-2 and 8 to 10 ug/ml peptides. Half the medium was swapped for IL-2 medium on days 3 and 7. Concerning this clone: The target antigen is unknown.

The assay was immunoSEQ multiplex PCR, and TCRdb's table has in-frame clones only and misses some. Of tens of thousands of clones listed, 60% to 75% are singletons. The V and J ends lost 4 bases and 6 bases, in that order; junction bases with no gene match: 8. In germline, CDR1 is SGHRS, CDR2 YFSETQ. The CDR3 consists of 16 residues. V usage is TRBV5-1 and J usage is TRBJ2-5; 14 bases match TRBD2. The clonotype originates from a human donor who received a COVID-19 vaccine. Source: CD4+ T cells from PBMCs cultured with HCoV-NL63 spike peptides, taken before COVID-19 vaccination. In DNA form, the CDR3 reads TGCGCCAGCAGCCGGACTAGCGGGGGGCCTACGAAGACCCAGTACTTC. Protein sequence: CASSRTSGGPTKTQYF.